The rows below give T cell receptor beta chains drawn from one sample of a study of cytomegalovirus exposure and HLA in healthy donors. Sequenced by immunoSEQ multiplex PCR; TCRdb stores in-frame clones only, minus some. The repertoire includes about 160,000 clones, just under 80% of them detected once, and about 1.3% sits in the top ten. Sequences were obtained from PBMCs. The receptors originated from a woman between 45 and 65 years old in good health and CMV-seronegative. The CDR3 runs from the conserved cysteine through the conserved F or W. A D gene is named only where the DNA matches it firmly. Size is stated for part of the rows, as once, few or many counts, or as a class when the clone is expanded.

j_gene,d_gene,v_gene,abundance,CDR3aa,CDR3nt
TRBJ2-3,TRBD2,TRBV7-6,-,CASSLPGTSASGTDTQYF,TGTGCCAGCAGCTTGCCCGGGACTAGCGCCTCGGGCACAGATACGCAGTATTTT
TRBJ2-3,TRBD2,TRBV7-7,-,CASSQAGEGSDTQYF,TGTGCTAGCAGTCAAGCGGGAGAAGGGTCAGATACGCAGTATTTT
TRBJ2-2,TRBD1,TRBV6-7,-,CASTTGEAGELFF,TGTGCCAGTACGACAGGGGAGGCCGGGGAGCTGTTTTTT
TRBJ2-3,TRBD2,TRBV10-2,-,CASSDPPGGTRDVTDTQYF,TGCGCCAGCAGTGACCCCCCGGGGGGGACAAGGGACGTAACAGATACGCAGTATTTT
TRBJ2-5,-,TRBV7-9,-,CSSSPPLYRAQETQYF,TGTTCCAGCAGCCCTCCCCTCTACAGGGCCCAAGAGACCCAGTACTTC
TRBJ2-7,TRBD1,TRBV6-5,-,CASSLGTAYEQYF,TGTGCCAGCAGTTTGGGGACAGCGTACGAGCAGTACTTC
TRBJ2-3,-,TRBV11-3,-,CASSPRGGILTDTQYF,TGTGCCAGCAGTCCTAGAGGAGGTATCCTCACAGATACGCAGTATTTT
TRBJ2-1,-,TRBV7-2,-,CASSLGSAGSYNEQFF,TGTGCCAGCAGCTTAGGTTCAGCGGGTTCCTACAATGAGCAGTTCTTC
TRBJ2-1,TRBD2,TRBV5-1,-,CASSLMGTSGGWKQFF,TGCGCCAGCAGCTTGATGGGGACTAGCGGGGGGTGGAAGCAGTTCTTC
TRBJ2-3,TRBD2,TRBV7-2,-,CASSAASGRGSTDTQYF,TGTGCCAGCAGCGCGGCTAGCGGGAGGGGTAGCACAGATACGCAGTATTTT
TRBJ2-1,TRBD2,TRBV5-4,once,CASSLEVGLAGKYYNEQFF,TGTGCCAGCAGCTTGGAGGTCGGGCTAGCGGGGAAATATTACAATGAGCAGTTCTTC
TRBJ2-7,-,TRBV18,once,CASSLTGAYEQYF,TGTGCCAGCTCACTGACAGGCGCCTACGAGCAGTACTTC
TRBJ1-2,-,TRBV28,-,CASIEGHRIYGYTF,TGTGCCAGCATCGAAGGACACCGCATCTATGGCTACACCTTC
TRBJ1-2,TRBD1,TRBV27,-,CASNPGQVIQFDYGYTF,TGTGCCAGCAACCCGGGACAGGTAATCCAATTTGATTATGGCTACACCTTC
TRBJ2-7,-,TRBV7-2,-,CASSFQTIYEQYF,TGTGCCAGCAGCTTCCAGACTATCTACGAGCAGTACTTC
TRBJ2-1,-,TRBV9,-,CASSVGGRDNEQFF,TGTGCCAGCAGCGTAGGGGGCAGGGACAATGAGCAGTTCTTC
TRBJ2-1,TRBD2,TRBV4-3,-,CASSRSGNGYNEQFF,TGCGCCAGCAGCCGGAGCGGGAACGGGTACAATGAGCAGTTCTTC
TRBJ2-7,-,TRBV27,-,CASSLKIRGEQYF,TGTGCCAGCAGTTTGAAGATCAGAGGGGAGCAGTACTTC
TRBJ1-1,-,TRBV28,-,CASSLGTYPTEAFF,TGTGCCAGCAGTCTCGGGACATATCCCACTGAAGCTTTCTTT
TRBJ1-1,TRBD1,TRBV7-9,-,CASSRDRGSNTEAFF,TGTGCCAGCAGCCGGGACAGGGGTTCGAACACTGAAGCTTTCTTT
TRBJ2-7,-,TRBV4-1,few,CASSDNRPYEQYF,TGCGCCAGCAGCGATAACAGGCCCTACGAGCAGTACTTC
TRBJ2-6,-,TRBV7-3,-,CASSYRAGANVLTF,TGTGCCAGCAGTTACAGGGCTGGGGCCAACGTCCTGACTTTC
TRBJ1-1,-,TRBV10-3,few,CAISATNPQGSTEAFF,TGTGCCATCAGTGCCACTAATCCACAGGGCTCCACTGAAGCTTTCTTT
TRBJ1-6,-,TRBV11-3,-,CASSLGRINSPLHF,TGTGCCAGCAGCTTGGGCCGGATTAATTCACCCCTCCACTTT
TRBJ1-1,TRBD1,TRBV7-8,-,CASSPRRGPSGRMNTEAFF,TGTGCCAGCAGCCCTAGGAGGGGGCCTTCGGGACGGATGAACACTGAAGCTTTCTTT
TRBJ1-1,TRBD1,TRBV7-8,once,CASIPGQGLVGMTEAFF,TGTGCCAGCATCCCGGGACAGGGGCTTGTAGGGATGACTGAAGCTTTCTTT
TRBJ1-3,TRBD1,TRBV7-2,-,CASSLEGQISGNTIYF,TGTGCCAGCAGCTTAGAGGGACAGATCTCTGGAAACACCATATATTTT
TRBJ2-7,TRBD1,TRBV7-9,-,CASSPWTGDSYEQYF,TGTGCCAGCAGCCCTTGGACAGGCGACTCCTACGAGCAGTACTTC
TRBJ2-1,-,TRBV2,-,CASRGPPRGFAYNEQFF,TGTGCCAGCAGGGGTCCCCCCAGAGGGTTTGCCTACAATGAGCAGTTCTTC
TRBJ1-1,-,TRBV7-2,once,CASSFGRGNTEAFF,TGTGCCAGCAGCTTTGGTAGGGGGAACACTGAAGCTTTCTTT
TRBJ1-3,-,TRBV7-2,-,CASSSGLRNTIYF,TGTGCCAGCAGCTCCGGACTTAGAAACACCATATATTTT
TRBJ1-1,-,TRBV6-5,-,CASRQGQWTEAFF,TGTGCCAGCAGACAGGGTCAATGGACTGAAGCTTTCTTT
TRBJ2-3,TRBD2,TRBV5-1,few,CASSQGLAGGLDTQYF,TGCGCCAGCAGCCAGGGACTAGCGGGAGGGTTGGATACGCAGTATTTT
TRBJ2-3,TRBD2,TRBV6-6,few,CASTERGDTDTQYF,TGTGCCAGTACCGAGCGGGGCGACACAGATACGCAGTATTTT
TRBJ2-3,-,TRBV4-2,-,CASSQAGTHTDTQYF,TGTGCCAGCAGCCAAGCCGGGACTCACACAGATACACAGTATTTT
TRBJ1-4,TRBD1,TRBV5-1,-,CASSGDPGGEPTNEKLFF,TGCGCCAGCAGCGGAGACCCAGGGGGAGAGCCAACTAATGAAAAACTGTTTTTT
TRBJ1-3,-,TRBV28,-,CASSWGGGNTIYF,TGTGCCAGCAGTTGGGGCGGAGGAAACACCATATATTTT
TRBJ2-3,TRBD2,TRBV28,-,CASSLSYLAGAGGTDTQYF,TGTGCCAGCAGTTTATCTTACCTAGCGGGAGCGGGAGGCACAGATACGCAGTATTTT
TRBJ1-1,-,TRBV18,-,CASSPSPGETAFF,TGTGCCAGCTCCCCTTCCCCGGGGGAGACAGCTTTCTTT
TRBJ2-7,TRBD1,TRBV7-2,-,CASRFSPGQGNEQYF,TGTGCCAGCAGATTCAGCCCGGGACAGGGAAACGAGCAGTACTTC
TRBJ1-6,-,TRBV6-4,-,CASRTPGASYNSPLHF,TGTGCCAGCAGAACACCGGGAGCCTCATATAATTCACCCCTCCACTTT
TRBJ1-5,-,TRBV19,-,CASSRLGRDNQPQHF,TGTGCCAGTAGTCGATTGGGCAGGGACAATCAGCCCCAGCATTTT
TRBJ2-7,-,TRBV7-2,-,CASSRTGDEQYF,TGTGCCAGCAGCCGGACGGGGGACGAGCAGTACTTC
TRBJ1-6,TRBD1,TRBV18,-,CASSPLFTRQGLNSPLHF,TGTGCCAGCTCACCCCTCTTTACCCGACAGGGTCTGAATTCACCCCTCCACTTT